This T cell receptor beta chain was documented in a study of cytomegalovirus exposure and HLA in healthy donors. The ends lost 6 bases at V and 5 bases at J; junction bases unmatched: 12. The V gene's germline CDR1 is LNHDA and CDR2 SQIVND (reference sequence). The CDR3 is 16 residues long. Of note for this clone: The target antigen is unknown.

PCR involved 60 Vbeta and 13 Jbeta primers. Produced via immunoSEQ multiplex PCR; TCRdb's table is partial and in-frame only. The repertoire holds around 170,000 clones, with over 70% as singletons. Study-wide findings and caveats: Reports credit the classifier with highly specific, highly sensitive diagnosis of cytomegalovirus status. Other equally common chains were less clonally expanded than HLA-associated TCR beta chains, a later analysis showed. Sequencing likely caused a cluster of highly shared sequence variants. Some TCR beta chains (more than 150 of them) were listed as cytomegalovirus-associated.

V gene TRBV19 combines with J gene TRBJ1-4, with TRBD1 matching over 7 bases. The sample comprised PBMCs. The source is a woman aged 18-35 years in good health and CMV-seronegative. The CDR3 here is CASRALKGGVNEKLFF. CDR3 nucleotide sequence: TGTGCCAGTAGAGCGCTGAAAGGGGGCGTAAATGAAAAACTGTTTTTT.